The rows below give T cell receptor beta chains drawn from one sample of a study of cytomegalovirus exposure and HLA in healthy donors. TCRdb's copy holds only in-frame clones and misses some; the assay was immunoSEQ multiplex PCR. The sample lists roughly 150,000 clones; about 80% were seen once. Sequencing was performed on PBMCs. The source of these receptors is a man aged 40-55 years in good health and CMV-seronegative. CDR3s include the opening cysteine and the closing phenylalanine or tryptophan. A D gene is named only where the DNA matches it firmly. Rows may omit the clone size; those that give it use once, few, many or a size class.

cdr3_nt: TGCGCCAGCTCCCCCCAGGGCTCCCACGAGCAGTACTTC
cdr3_aa: CASSPQGSHEQYF
v_call: TRBV5-1
clone_size: NA
j_call: TRBJ2-7
d_call: NA

cdr3_nt: TGTGCCAGCAGCCGGACAGGGGGCGGGGAGACCCAGTACTTC
cdr3_aa: CASSRTGGGETQYF
v_call: TRBV28
clone_size: NA
j_call: TRBJ2-5
d_call: TRBD1

cdr3_nt: TGTGCCAGCAGCCGGTCGGGACAGAACACTGAAGCTTTCTTT
cdr3_aa: CASSRSGQNTEAFF
v_call: TRBV6-5
clone_size: NA
j_call: TRBJ1-1
d_call: NA

cdr3_nt: TGCGCCAGCAGCTATGACTTGGGGGACAGTCAGTACTTC
cdr3_aa: CASSYDLGDSQYF
v_call: TRBV5-1
clone_size: NA
j_call: TRBJ2-4
d_call: TRBD1

cdr3_nt: TGTGCCAGCAGCCCTCAGTTTAGTGGCAGGGAGGACACCGGGGAGCTGTTTTTT
cdr3_aa: CASSPQFSGREDTGELFF
v_call: TRBV2
clone_size: NA
j_call: TRBJ2-2
d_call: NA

cdr3_nt: TGTGCCAGCACCGTCCAGGGGGCAGATACGCAGTATTTT
cdr3_aa: CASTVQGADTQYF
v_call: TRBV6-5
clone_size: NA
j_call: TRBJ2-3
d_call: TRBD1

cdr3_nt: TGTGCCAGCAGTTTATCTAGGGCCAGGGGCGGGGAGCTGTTTTTT
cdr3_aa: CASSLSRARGGELFF
v_call: TRBV27
clone_size: NA
j_call: TRBJ2-2
d_call: NA

cdr3_nt: TGTGCCAGTAGTATTGTAATGGTAGGTGGGCGCACTGAAGCTTTCTTT
cdr3_aa: CASSIVMVGGRTEAFF
v_call: TRBV19
clone_size: once
j_call: TRBJ1-1
d_call: NA

cdr3_nt: TGTGCCAGCAGTTTTTCTACGGGCACTGAAGCTTTCTTT
cdr3_aa: CASSFSTGTEAFF
v_call: TRBV27
clone_size: NA
j_call: TRBJ1-1
d_call: NA

cdr3_nt: TGTGCCAGCAGCACCAACAGGGGCACTGAAGCTTTCTTT
cdr3_aa: CASSTNRGTEAFF
v_call: TRBV7-2
clone_size: NA
j_call: TRBJ1-1
d_call: TRBD1

cdr3_nt: TGTGCCAGCAGCGGACAGGGGAATGAAGCTTTCTTT
cdr3_aa: CASSGQGNEAFF
v_call: TRBV11-2
clone_size: NA
j_call: TRBJ1-1
d_call: TRBD1

cdr3_nt: TGCGCCAGCAGCTTGGCCGCAGCCTACGAGCAGTACTTC
cdr3_aa: CASSLAAAYEQYF
v_call: TRBV5-1
clone_size: once
j_call: TRBJ2-7
d_call: NA

cdr3_nt: TGTGCCAGCAGTTTATACTGGGACAGGGGGCGCACAGATACGCAGTATTTT
cdr3_aa: CASSLYWDRGRTDTQYF
v_call: TRBV27
clone_size: NA
j_call: TRBJ2-3
d_call: TRBD1

cdr3_nt: TGCGCCAGCAGCCCACAGGGGGACATGAACACTGAAGCTTTCTTT
cdr3_aa: CASSPQGDMNTEAFF
v_call: TRBV5-1
clone_size: NA
j_call: TRBJ1-1
d_call: TRBD1

cdr3_nt: TGTGCCAGCAGTGTAGAAGAGACCCAGTACTTC
cdr3_aa: CASSVEETQYF
v_call: TRBV2
clone_size: few
j_call: TRBJ2-5
d_call: NA

cdr3_nt: TGTGCCAGTAGTACGCAGGGGGCTGAAGCTTTCTTT
cdr3_aa: CASSTQGAEAFF
v_call: TRBV19
clone_size: NA
j_call: TRBJ1-1
d_call: TRBD1

cdr3_nt: TGTGCCAGCAGCTTCCAGACTAGCGCATACTCCTACGAGCAGTACTTC
cdr3_aa: CASSFQTSAYSYEQYF
v_call: TRBV11-2
clone_size: once
j_call: TRBJ2-7
d_call: TRBD2

cdr3_nt: TGTGCCATCAGTGAGTCTCAAGGGACACTGTACAATGAGCAGTTCTTC
cdr3_aa: CAISESQGTLYNEQFF
v_call: TRBV10-3
clone_size: NA
j_call: TRBJ2-1
d_call: NA

cdr3_nt: TGCAGTGCAACAGCCTCCTATGGCTACACCTTC
cdr3_aa: CSATASYGYTF
v_call: TRBV20-1
clone_size: NA
j_call: TRBJ1-2
d_call: NA

cdr3_nt: TGTGCCAGCAGTGAGGGGCCGGGACAGGGGGCTTTCTTT
cdr3_aa: CASSEGPGQGAFF
v_call: TRBV2
clone_size: once
j_call: TRBJ1-1
d_call: TRBD1

cdr3_nt: TGCGCCAGCAGCTTAGACGCCAGGGAACAGCCCCAGCATTTT
cdr3_aa: CASSLDAREQPQHF
v_call: TRBV5-1
clone_size: NA
j_call: TRBJ1-5
d_call: NA

cdr3_nt: TGTGCCAGCAGCTCAGGGGTCGGGACGGACGACACTGAAGCTTTCTTT
cdr3_aa: CASSSGVGTDDTEAFF
v_call: TRBV9
clone_size: NA
j_call: TRBJ1-1
d_call: NA

cdr3_nt: TGTGCCAGCAGCTTAGTGTGGCGCGGGCCCCAAGAGACCCAGTACTTC
cdr3_aa: CASSLVWRGPQETQYF
v_call: TRBV7-6
clone_size: NA
j_call: TRBJ2-5
d_call: NA

cdr3_nt: TGTGCCAGCAGTCTACCGACAGGCTCAGGGGTGAGGTCCCTCCACTTT
cdr3_aa: CASSLPTGSGVRSLHF
v_call: TRBV28
clone_size: NA
j_call: TRBJ1-6
d_call: NA

cdr3_nt: TGTGCCAGCAGTTGGGCGACTAGCGGGGTTAACAATGAGCAGTTCTTC
cdr3_aa: CASSWATSGVNNEQFF
v_call: TRBV6-5
clone_size: NA
j_call: TRBJ2-1
d_call: TRBD2

cdr3_nt: TGTGCTAGTGGTTTGGCCGCCTACGCAGGCGACACTGAAGCTTTCTTT
cdr3_aa: CASGLAAYAGDTEAFF
v_call: TRBV12-5
clone_size: NA
j_call: TRBJ1-1
d_call: NA

cdr3_nt: TGCGCCAGCAGCCTAACGGGGGGACCCCAGCCCCAGCATTTT
cdr3_aa: CASSLTGGPQPQHF
v_call: TRBV4-1
clone_size: NA
j_call: TRBJ1-5
d_call: NA

cdr3_nt: TGTGCCAGCAGTTACTCGGAGCACACAGATACGCAGTATTTT
cdr3_aa: CASSYSEHTDTQYF
v_call: TRBV6-5
clone_size: NA
j_call: TRBJ2-3
d_call: NA

cdr3_nt: TGTGCCAGCAGCTTGGGGGGACAGGGGAGCACAGATACGCAGTATTTT
cdr3_aa: CASSLGGQGSTDTQYF
v_call: TRBV5-4
clone_size: few
j_call: TRBJ2-3
d_call: TRBD1

cdr3_nt: TGTGCCAGCAGCGTAGATATAGGGGAAACGTACCAAGAGACCCAGTACTTC
cdr3_aa: CASSVDIGETYQETQYF
v_call: TRBV9
clone_size: NA
j_call: TRBJ2-5
d_call: NA

cdr3_nt: TGTGCCTCCCGACAGGTTGATTTATCTGGGGCCAACGTCCTGACTTTC
cdr3_aa: CASRQVDLSGANVLTF
v_call: TRBV19
clone_size: NA
j_call: TRBJ2-6
d_call: NA

cdr3_nt: TGTGCCAGCAGCTTGGCAGGGGGCGACGCTGAAGCTTTCTTT
cdr3_aa: CASSLAGGDAEAFF
v_call: TRBV5-5
clone_size: NA
j_call: TRBJ1-1
d_call: TRBD1

cdr3_nt: TGCGCCAGCAGCCTGGAACGGGCCTACAATGAGCAGTTCTTC
cdr3_aa: CASSLERAYNEQFF
v_call: TRBV5-1
clone_size: few
j_call: TRBJ2-1
d_call: NA

cdr3_nt: TGTGCCAGCAAAAGGGCAGGGGGCGATGAGCAGTTCTTC
cdr3_aa: CASKRAGGDEQFF
v_call: TRBV2
clone_size: NA
j_call: TRBJ2-1
d_call: TRBD1

cdr3_nt: TGTGCCTGGACCCAAGGGGACTCAAGGCACTTC
cdr3_aa: CAWTQGDSRHF
v_call: TRBV30
clone_size: NA
j_call: TRBJ2-5
d_call: NA

cdr3_nt: TGTGCCAGCAGCCCAGGTCGAGGGTATGGTTTGGAAGATACGCAGTATTTT
cdr3_aa: CASSPGRGYGLEDTQYF
v_call: TRBV11-2
clone_size: NA
j_call: TRBJ2-3
d_call: NA

cdr3_nt: TGTGCCATCAGTTTCGACTTTGGAGCGGGAGCGTCCTACAATGAGCAGTTCTTC
cdr3_aa: CAISFDFGAGASYNEQFF
v_call: TRBV10-3
clone_size: NA
j_call: TRBJ2-1
d_call: TRBD2

cdr3_nt: TGTGCCAGCAGTTTAAGGGCTGTGGGAGGGCCCAAAGAGCAGTACTTC
cdr3_aa: CASSLRAVGGPKEQYF
v_call: TRBV28
clone_size: NA
j_call: TRBJ2-7
d_call: TRBD2

cdr3_nt: TGTGCCAGCAGCTTAAGTTCCGGACGAGGGATCGAAGCTTTCTTT
cdr3_aa: CASSLSSGRGIEAFF
v_call: TRBV7-8
clone_size: NA
j_call: TRBJ1-1
d_call: NA